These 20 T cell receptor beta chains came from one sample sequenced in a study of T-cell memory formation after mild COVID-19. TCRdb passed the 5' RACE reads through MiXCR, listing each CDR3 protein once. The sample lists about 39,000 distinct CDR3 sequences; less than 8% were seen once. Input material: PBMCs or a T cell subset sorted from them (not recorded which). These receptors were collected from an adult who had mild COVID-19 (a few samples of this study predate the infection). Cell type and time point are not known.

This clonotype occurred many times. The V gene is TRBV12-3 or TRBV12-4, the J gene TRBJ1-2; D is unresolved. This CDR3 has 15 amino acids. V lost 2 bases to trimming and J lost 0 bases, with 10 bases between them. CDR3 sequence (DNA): TGTGCCAGCAGTTTAATTGCCAGAGCTAACTATGGCTACACCTTC. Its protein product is CASSLIARANYGYTF.

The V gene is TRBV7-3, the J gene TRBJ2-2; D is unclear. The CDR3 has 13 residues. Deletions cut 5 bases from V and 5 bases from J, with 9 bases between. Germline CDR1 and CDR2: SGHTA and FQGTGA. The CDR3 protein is CASSVERTGELFF. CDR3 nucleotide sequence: TGTGCCAGCAGCGTAGAGAGGACCGGGGAGCTGTTTTTT.

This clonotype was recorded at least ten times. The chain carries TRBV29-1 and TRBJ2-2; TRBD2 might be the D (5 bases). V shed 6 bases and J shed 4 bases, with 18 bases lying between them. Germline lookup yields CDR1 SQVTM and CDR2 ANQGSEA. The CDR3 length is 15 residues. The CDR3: CSVTRDSRATGELFF. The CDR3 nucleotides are TGCAGCGTCACCCGGGATTCTCGGGCCACCGGGGAGCTGTTTTTT.

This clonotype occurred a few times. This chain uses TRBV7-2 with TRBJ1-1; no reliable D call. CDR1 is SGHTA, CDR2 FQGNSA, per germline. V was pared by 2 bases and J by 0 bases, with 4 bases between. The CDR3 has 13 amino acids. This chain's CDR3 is CASSLQVNTEAFF. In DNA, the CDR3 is TGTGCCAGCAGCTTACAGGTGAACACTGAAGCTTTCTTT.

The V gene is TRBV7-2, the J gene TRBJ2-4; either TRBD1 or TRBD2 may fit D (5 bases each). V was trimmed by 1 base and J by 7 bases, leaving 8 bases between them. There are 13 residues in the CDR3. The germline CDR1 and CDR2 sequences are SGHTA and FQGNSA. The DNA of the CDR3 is TGTGCCAGCAGCTTAGATAGGGACAACATTCAGTACTTC. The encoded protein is CASSLDRDNIQYF. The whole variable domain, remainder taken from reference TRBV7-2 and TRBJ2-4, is GAGVSQSPSNKVTEKGKDVELRCDPISGHTALYWYRQSLGQGLEFLIYFQGNSAPDKSGLPSDRFSAERTGGSVSTLTIQRTQQEDSAVYLCASSLDRDNIQYFGAGTRLSVL.

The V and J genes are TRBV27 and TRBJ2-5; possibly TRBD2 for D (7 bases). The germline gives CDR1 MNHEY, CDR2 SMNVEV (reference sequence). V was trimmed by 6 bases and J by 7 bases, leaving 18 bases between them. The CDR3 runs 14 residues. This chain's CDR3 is CASRTYREGGTQYF. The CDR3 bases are TGTGCCAGCAGGACATACAGGGAGGGGGGGACCCAGTACTTC.

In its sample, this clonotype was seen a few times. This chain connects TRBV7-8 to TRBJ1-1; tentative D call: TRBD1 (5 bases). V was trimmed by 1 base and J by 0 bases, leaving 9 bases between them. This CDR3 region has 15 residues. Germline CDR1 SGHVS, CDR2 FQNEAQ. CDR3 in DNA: TGTGCCAGCAGCTTAGTTAGGGGCGTGAACACTGAAGCTTTCTTT. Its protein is CASSLVRGVNTEAFF.

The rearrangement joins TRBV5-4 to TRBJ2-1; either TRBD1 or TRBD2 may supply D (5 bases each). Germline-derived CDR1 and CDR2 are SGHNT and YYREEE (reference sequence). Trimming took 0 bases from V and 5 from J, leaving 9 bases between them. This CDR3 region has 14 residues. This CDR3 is CASSLAGPNNEQFF. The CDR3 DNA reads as TGTGCCAGCAGCTTGGCGGGGCCAAACAATGAGCAGTTCTTC. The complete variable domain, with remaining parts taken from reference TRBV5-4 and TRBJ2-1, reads ETGVTQSPTHLIKTRGQQVTLRCSSQSGHNTVSWYQQALGQGPQFIFQYYREEENGRGNFPPRFSGLQFPNYSSELNVNALELDDSALYLCASSLAGPNNEQFFGPGTRLTVL.

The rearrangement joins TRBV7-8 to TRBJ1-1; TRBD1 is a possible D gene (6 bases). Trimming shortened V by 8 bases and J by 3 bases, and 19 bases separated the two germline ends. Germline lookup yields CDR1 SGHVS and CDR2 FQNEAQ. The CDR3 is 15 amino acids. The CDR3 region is CASATGGQRDTEAFF. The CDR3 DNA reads TGTGCCAGCGCCACGGGGGGGCAGAGGGACACTGAAGCTTTCTTT. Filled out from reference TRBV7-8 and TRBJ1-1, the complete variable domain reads GAGVSQSPRYKVAKRGQDVALRCDPISGHVSLFWYQQALGQGPEFLTYFQNEAQLDKSGLPSDRFFAERPEGSVSTLKIQRTQQEDSAVYLCASATGGQRDTEAFFGQGTRLTVV.

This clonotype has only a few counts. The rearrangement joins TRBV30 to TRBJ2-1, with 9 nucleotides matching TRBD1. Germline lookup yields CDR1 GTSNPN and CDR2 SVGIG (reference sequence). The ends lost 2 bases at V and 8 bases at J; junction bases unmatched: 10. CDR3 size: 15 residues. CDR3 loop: CAWSLGTGRGDEQFF. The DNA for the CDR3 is TGTGCCTGGAGTTTAGGGACAGGGCGAGGCGATGAGCAGTTCTTC.

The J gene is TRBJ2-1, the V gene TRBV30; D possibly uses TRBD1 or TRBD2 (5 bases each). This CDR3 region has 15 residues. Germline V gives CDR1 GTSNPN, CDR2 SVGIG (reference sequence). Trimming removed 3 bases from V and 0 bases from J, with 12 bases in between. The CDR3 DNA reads TGTGCCTGGAGGGGACGGATTCGCTCCTACAATGAGCAGTTCTTC. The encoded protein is CAWRGRIRSYNEQFF.

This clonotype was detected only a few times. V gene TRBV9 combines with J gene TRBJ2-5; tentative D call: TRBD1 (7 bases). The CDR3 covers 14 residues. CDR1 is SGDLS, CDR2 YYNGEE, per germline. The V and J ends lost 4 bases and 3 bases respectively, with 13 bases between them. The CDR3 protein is CASSSGGSKETQYF. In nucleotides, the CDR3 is TGTGCCAGCAGCTCAGGGGGGTCTAAAGAGACCCAGTACTTC.

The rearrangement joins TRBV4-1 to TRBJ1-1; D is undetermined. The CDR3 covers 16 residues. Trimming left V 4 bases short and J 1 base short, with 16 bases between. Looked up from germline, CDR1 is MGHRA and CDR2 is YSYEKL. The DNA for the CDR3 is TGCGCCAGCAGCCCCAGTGGGCGACGCGGGAACACTGAAGCTTTCTTT. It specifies CASSPSGRRGNTEAFF.

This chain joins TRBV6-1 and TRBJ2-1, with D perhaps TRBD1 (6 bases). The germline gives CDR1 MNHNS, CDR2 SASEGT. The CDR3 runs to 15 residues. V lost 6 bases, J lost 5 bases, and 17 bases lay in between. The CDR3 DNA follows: TGTGCCAGCAGGACTTCCGGGACACCCAACAATGAGCAGTTCTTC. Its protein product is CASRTSGTPNNEQFF.

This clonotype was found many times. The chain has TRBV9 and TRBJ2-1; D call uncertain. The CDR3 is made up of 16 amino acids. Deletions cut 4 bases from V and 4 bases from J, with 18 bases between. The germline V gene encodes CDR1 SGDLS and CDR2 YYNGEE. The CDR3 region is CASSLGEQPPYNEQFF. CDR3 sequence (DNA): TGTGCCAGCAGCCTAGGAGAACAGCCCCCTTACAATGAGCAGTTCTTC.

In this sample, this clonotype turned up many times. The CDR3 DNA reads as TGTGCCAGCAGTTTGTTACTGTCAGGAGACCGTGAGACCCAGTACTTC. It encodes CASSLLLSGDRETQYF. The chain has TRBV12-3 or TRBV12-4 and TRBJ2-5, with D hard to call. Trimming left V 3 bases short and J 5 bases short, with 19 bases between. The CDR3 is made up of 16 amino acids.

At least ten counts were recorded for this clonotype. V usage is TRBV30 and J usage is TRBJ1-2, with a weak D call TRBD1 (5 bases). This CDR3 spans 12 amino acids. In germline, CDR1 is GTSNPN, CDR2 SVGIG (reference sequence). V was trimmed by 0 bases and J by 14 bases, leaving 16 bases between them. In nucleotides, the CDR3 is TGTGCCTGGAGTGTTACTTACAGGAAGTCTACCTTC. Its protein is CAWSVTYRKSTF. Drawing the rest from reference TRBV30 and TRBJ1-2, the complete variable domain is SQTIHQWPATLVQPVGSPLSLECTVEGTSNPNLYWYRQAAGRGLQLLFYSVGIGQISSEVPQNLSASRPQDRQFILSSKKLLLSDSGFYLCAWSVTYRKSTFGSGTRLTVV.

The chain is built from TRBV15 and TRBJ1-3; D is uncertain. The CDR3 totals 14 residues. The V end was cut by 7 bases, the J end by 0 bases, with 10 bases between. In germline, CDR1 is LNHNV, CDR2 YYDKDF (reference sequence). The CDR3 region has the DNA TGTGCCACCACATATATAATCTCTGGAAACACCATATATTTT. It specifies CATTYIISGNTIYF. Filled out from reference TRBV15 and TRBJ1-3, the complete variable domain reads DAMVIQNPRYQVTQFGKPVTLSCSQTLNHNVMYWYQQKSSQAPKLLFHYYDKDFNNEADTPDNFQSRRPNTSFCFLDIRSPGLGDTAMYLCATTYIISGNTIYFGEGSWLTVV.

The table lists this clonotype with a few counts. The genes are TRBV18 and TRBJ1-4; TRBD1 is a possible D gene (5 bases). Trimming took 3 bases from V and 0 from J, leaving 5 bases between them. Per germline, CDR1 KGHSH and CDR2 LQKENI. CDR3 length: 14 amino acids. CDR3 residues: CASSPGATNEKLFF. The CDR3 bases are TGTGCCAGCTCACCGGGGGCAACTAATGAAAAACTGTTTTTT.

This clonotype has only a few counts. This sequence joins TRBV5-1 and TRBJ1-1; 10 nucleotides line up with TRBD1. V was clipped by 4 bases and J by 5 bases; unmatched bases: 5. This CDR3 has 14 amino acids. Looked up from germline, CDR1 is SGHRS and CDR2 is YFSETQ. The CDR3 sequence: CASSPDRGPTEAFF. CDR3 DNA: TGCGCCAGCAGCCCAGACAGGGGGCCTACTGAAGCTTTCTTT.